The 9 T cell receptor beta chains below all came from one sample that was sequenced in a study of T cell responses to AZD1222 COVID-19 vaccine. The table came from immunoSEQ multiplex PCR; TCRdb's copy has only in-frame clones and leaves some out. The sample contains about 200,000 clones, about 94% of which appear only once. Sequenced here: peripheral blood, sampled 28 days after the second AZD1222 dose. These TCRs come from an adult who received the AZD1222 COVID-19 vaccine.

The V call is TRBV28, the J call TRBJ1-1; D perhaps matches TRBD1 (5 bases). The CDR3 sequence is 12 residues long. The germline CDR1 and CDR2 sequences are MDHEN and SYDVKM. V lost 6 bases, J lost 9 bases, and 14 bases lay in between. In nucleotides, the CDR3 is TGTGCCAGCAGGGCGGGGCCCGAGAAAGCTTTCTTT. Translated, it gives CASRAGPEKAFF.

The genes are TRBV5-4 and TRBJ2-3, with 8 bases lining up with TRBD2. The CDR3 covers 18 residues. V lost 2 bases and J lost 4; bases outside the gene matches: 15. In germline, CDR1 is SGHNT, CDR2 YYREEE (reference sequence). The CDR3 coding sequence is TGTGCCAGCAGCTTTACTTACCCGGGACTAGACAGTTCAGATACGCAGTATTTT. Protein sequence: CASSFTYPGLDSSDTQYF.

CDR3 DNA sequence: TGTGCCAGCTCGACTACAGAGGTTCAGCCCCAGCATTTT. Translated, it gives CASSTTEVQPQHF. This chain connects TRBV18 to TRBJ1-5; D unclear. Germline loops: CDR1 KGHSH, CDR2 LQKENI. V lost 6 bases and J 6 bases, leaving 12 bases between the germline ends. The CDR3 extends over 13 amino acids.

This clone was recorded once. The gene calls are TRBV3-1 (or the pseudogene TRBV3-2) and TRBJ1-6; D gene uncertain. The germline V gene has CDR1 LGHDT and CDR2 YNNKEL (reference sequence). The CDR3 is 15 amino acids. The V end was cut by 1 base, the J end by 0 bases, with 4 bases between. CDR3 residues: CASSQASSYNSPLHF. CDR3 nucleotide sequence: TGTGCCAGCAGCCAAGCGAGCTCCTATAATTCACCCCTCCACTTT.

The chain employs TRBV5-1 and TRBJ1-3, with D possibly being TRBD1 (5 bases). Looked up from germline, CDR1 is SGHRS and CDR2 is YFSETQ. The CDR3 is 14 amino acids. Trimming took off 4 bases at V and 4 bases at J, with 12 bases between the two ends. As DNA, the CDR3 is TGCGCCAGCAGCACGCAGGGTAGGGGAAACACCATATATTTT. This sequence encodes CASSTQGRGNTIYF.

The DNA of the CDR3 is TGTGCCAGCAGCCTTCCCGAGGGGGCCCATAATTCACCCCTCCACTTT. Translated, it gives CASSLPEGAHNSPLHF. V usage is TRBV7-6 and J usage is TRBJ1-6; 7 bases match TRBD1. The V segment lost 5 bases and the J segment 5 bases; nucleotides outside the gene matches: 9. CDR3 length: 16 residues. CDR1 SGHVS and CDR2 FNYEAQ come from the germline V gene.

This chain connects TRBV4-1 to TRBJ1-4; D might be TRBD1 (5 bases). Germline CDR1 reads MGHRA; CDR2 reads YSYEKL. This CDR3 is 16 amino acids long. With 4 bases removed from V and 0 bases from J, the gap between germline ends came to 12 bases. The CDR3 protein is CASSRADRPTNEKLFF. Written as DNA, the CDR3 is TGCGCCAGCAGCCGGGCCGACAGACCAACTAATGAAAAACTGTTTTTT.

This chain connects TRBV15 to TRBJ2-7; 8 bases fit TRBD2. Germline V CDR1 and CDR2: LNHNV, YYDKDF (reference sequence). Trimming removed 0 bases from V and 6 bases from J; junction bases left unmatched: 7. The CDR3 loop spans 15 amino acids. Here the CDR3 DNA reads TGTGCCACCAGCAGAGAGCCGGGACTAGGGGGCGAGCAGTACTTC. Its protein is CATSREPGLGGEQYF.

CDR3 bases: TGTGCCATCAGTGACTGGGCAGCGGAAGGCTACACCTTC. It encodes CAISDWAAEGYTF. The V and J genes are TRBV10-3 and TRBJ1-2; D gene ambiguous. The V gene lost 3 bases and the J gene lost 8 bases, with 13 bases spanning the gap. This CDR3 is 13 amino acids long. Germline CDR1 is ENHRY and CDR2 is SYGVKD.